The 28 T cell receptor beta chains below come from one sample, sequenced in a study of blood T cell repertoires in COVID-19. This table comes from immunoSEQ multiplex PCR, and its TCRdb copy is limited to in-frame clones, with some not included. The repertoire holds roughly 250,000 clones, with roughly 88% as singletons. The sequencing sample was made of PBMCs or T cells enriched from blood (not recorded which). The receptors were sampled from a woman aged 30 to 39 who had recovered from COVID-19.

The rearrangement uses TRBV27 and TRBJ2-7; D is perhaps TRBD2 (5 bases). Trimming pared 4 bases from V and 9 bases from J, leaving 19 bases between. There are 14 residues in the CDR3. Germline CDR1 MNHEY, CDR2 SMNVEV (reference sequence). CDR3 in amino acids: CASSYSSSGFWQYF. The CDR3 DNA sequence: TGTGCCAGCAGTTACTCTTCCTCGGGGTTTTGGCAGTACTTC.

The chain links TRBV4-1 to TRBJ1-3, with D hard to call. CDR1 is MGHRA, CDR2 YSYEKL, per germline. The CDR3 contains 15 residues. V lost 3 bases and J lost 0, with 9 bases in between. Here the CDR3 DNA reads TGCGCCAGCAGCCACCCGGGATACTCTGGAAACACCATATATTTT. Protein: CASSHPGYSGNTIYF.

This rearrangement joins TRBV28 to TRBJ1-2; no clear D gene. The CDR3 consists of 12 residues. The germline CDR1 and CDR2 sequences are MDHEN and SYDVKM. The V end was cut by 9 bases, the J end by 8 bases, with 16 bases between. CDR3 region: CASRGGLSGYTF. CDR3 nucleotides: TGTGCCAGTAGAGGAGGGTTAAGCGGCTACACCTTC.

This chain joins TRBV19 and TRBJ1-2; TRBD1 is a possible D gene (6 bases). The V gene lost 5 bases and the J gene lost 2 bases, with 12 bases spanning the gap. Per the germline V gene, CDR1 is LNHDA and CDR2 is SQIVND (reference sequence). This CDR3 region has 14 residues. The CDR3 sequence: CASSPFQGNYGYTF. Here the CDR3 DNA reads TGTGCCAGTAGTCCATTTCAGGGGAACTATGGCTACACCTTC.

This rearrangement joins TRBV4-2 to TRBJ1-1; D ambiguous. Germline lookup yields CDR1 LGHNA and CDR2 YNFKEQ. V dropped 0 bases and J dropped 1 base, with 12 bases sitting between them. The CDR3 is 16 amino acids. CDR3 DNA sequence: TGTGCCAGCAGCCAAGATCTTCAGGTCGCGAACACTGAAGCTTTCTTT. Its translation: CASSQDLQVANTEAFF.

The chain uses TRBV11-2 and TRBJ1-3, with D possibly matching TRBD1 (5 bases). Germline assignment: CDR1 SGHAT and CDR2 FQNNGV. The CDR3 is 15 residues long. Trimming left V 5 bases short and J 0 bases short, with 11 bases between. CDR3 coding DNA: TGTGCCAGCAGCCTCCGACAGAGCTCTGGAAACACCATATATTTT. The encoded protein is CASSLRQSSGNTIYF.

The rearrangement joins TRBV7-2 to TRBJ1-1, with 8 bases matching TRBD1. Germline-derived CDR1 and CDR2 are SGHTA and FQGNSA. This CDR3 is 14 amino acids long. With 2 bases clipped from V and 5 bases from J, the junction kept 4 bases outside the gene matches. The DNA for the CDR3 is TGTGCCAGCAGCTTACAGGGGGCGCGGACTGAAGCTTTCTTT. It specifies CASSLQGARTEAFF.

This chain uses TRBV28 with TRBJ2-7, with D maybe TRBD1 (7 bases). V shed 6 bases and J shed 4 bases, with 16 bases lying between them. CDR3 length equals 14 residues. CDR1 and CDR2 (germline): MDHEN, SYDVKM. CDR3: CASSAGQPAYEQYF. The CDR3 DNA reads as TGTGCCAGCAGCGCGGGACAGCCAGCTTACGAGCAGTACTTC.

This chain joins TRBV7-8 and TRBJ2-7; TRBD2 aligns across 9 bases. Germline V lookup: CDR1 SGHVS, CDR2 FQNEAQ. This CDR3 contains 17 residues. V lost 0 bases to trimming and J lost 0 bases; unmatched junction nucleotides: 6. CDR3 in amino acids: CASSLAVGGRGSYEQYF. CDR3 nucleotides: TGTGCCAGCAGCTTAGCGGTGGGCGGGAGGGGCTCCTACGAGCAGTACTTC.

The chain carries TRBV28 and TRBJ2-2; TRBD2 might be the D (6 bases). The germline V gene has CDR1 MDHEN and CDR2 SYDVKM. The CDR3 runs to 15 residues. Trimming took off 4 bases at V and 6 bases at J, with 15 bases between the two ends. DNA for the CDR3: TGTGCCAGCAGTTCGGGACTGGGGGGATCCGGGGAGCTGTTTTTT. Translation: CASSSGLGGSGELFF.

This clone occurred a few times. The rearrangement links TRBV9 to TRBJ1-3, with unresolved D. Germline V lookup: CDR1 SGDLS, CDR2 YYNGEE. The CDR3 runs to 13 residues. V lost 0 bases to trimming and J lost 8 bases, with 9 bases between them. The CDR3 coding sequence is TGTGCCAGCAGCGTAGGAGTCGAGGACACCATATATTTT. It encodes CASSVGVEDTIYF.

The chain uses TRBV7-8 and TRBJ1-1; the D is unclear. This CDR3 has 14 amino acids. V was pared by 5 bases and J by 4 bases, with 14 bases between. Looked up from germline, CDR1 is SGHVS and CDR2 is FQNEAQ. Here the CDR3 reads CASSPGPAGTEAFF. CDR3 DNA sequence: TGTGCCAGCAGCCCCGGGCCCGCGGGCACTGAAGCTTTCTTT.

This clone has a single count. CDR3 amino acids: CASSLTGGRSDEQYF. The CDR3 DNA follows: TGTGCCAGCAGCTTGACAGGGGGCCGGAGCGACGAGCAGTACTTC. The gene calls are TRBV7-3 and TRBJ2-7, with TRBD1 matching over 10 bases. Per germline, CDR1 SGHTA and CDR2 FQGTGA. CDR3 size: 15 residues. J gave up 5 bases and V 3 bases, and 7 bases lay outside the gene matches.

V usage is TRBV6-4 and J usage is TRBJ2-7; 7 bases are a match to TRBD2. CDR3 length equals 17 residues. The V segment lost 7 bases and the J segment 1 base; nucleotides outside the gene matches: 16. Germline CDR1 is MRHNA and CDR2 is SNTAGT. For the CDR3, the DNA is TGTGCCAGCAATATACGGCAAAGACTAGCCAAATCCTACGAGCAGTACTTC. It encodes CASNIRQRLAKSYEQYF.

This chain joins TRBV5-4 and TRBJ1-6, with TRBD1 as a possible D gene (6 bases). The CDR3 contains 14 residues. Per germline, CDR1 SGHNT and CDR2 YYREEE (reference sequence). Trimming shortened V by 1 base and J by 7 bases, and 9 bases separated the two germline ends. The CDR3 sequence: CASSLQGPNSPLHF. CDR3 in DNA: TGTGCCAGCAGCTTGCAGGGGCCGAATTCACCCCTCCACTTT.

The chain is built from TRBV9 and TRBJ2-6, with D uncertain. Germline CDR1 and CDR2: SGDLS and YYNGEE. This CDR3 has 15 amino acids. With 0 bases removed from V and 0 bases from J, the gap between germline ends came to 4 bases. The CDR3 region has the DNA TGTGCCAGCAGCGTAGCCAGCTCTGGGGCCAACGTCCTGACTTTC. This gives the protein CASSVASSGANVLTF.

The chain is built from TRBV5-4 and TRBJ2-7; TRBD2 matches 9 bases. The germline V gene encodes CDR1 SGHNT and CDR2 YYREEE (reference sequence). CDR3 length equals 15 residues. With 2 bases clipped from V and 4 bases from J, the junction kept 7 bases outside the gene matches. CDR3 residues: CASSLLTSGLYEQYF. The CDR3 bases are TGTGCCAGCAGCTTACTGACTAGCGGACTGTACGAGCAGTACTTC.

With regard to this clone: Other DNA sequences within the sample encode an identical CDR3. The rearrangement uses TRBV4-1 and TRBJ2-2; the match to TRBD1 covers 7 bases. Germline lookup yields CDR1 MGHRA and CDR2 YSYEKL. The CDR3 is 15 amino acids. Trimming at V came to 4 bases and at J to 1 base, leaving 3 bases not matched to a gene. CDR3 DNA sequence: TGCGCCAGCAGCCTCACAGGGGAGAACACCGGGGAGCTGTTTTTT. It specifies CASSLTGENTGELFF.

This clone was detected only once. The chain has TRBV19 and TRBJ1-3; TRBD1 is a possible D gene (5 bases). The ends were cut back, 6 bases at V and 0 bases at J, with 12 bases in the middle. The CDR3 has 15 amino acids. CDR1 and CDR2 from the germline V gene are LNHDA and SQIVND (reference sequence). CDR3 nucleotides: TGTGCCAGTAGGGGGGAGGAGTCCTCTGGAAACACCATATATTTT. Its protein product is CASRGEESSGNTIYF. The full variable domain, rest sourced from reference TRBV19 and TRBJ1-3, is DGGITQSPKYLFRKEGQNVTLSCEQNLNHDAMYWYRQDPGQGLRLIYYSQIVNDFQKGDIAEGYSVSREKKESFPLTVTSAQKNPTAFYLCASRGEESSGNTIYFGEGSWLTVV.

This clone was seen just once. This sequence joins TRBV3-1 (or the pseudogene TRBV3-2) and TRBJ2-1, with TRBD2 matching 8 bases. This CDR3 spans 15 amino acids. Germline CDR1 LGHDT, CDR2 YNNKEL (reference sequence). With 2 bases clipped from V and 4 bases from J, the junction kept 4 bases outside the gene matches. Written as DNA, the CDR3 is TGTGCCAGCAGCCAAACAATAGCGGGGTACAATGAGCAGTTCTTC. Protein: CASSQTIAGYNEQFF.

This sequence joins TRBV27 and TRBJ1-5, with TRBD1 matching 10 bases. This CDR3 contains 16 residues. Per the germline V gene, CDR1 is MNHEY and CDR2 is SMNVEV (reference sequence). J gave up 6 bases and V 5 bases, and 10 bases lay outside the gene matches. CDR3 in amino acids: CASSPWTGQGTQPQHF. DNA of the CDR3: TGTGCCAGCAGTCCGTGGACGGGACAGGGGACTCAGCCCCAGCATTTT.

The chain recombines TRBV20-1 with TRBJ2-1; perhaps TRBD2 as D (6 bases). CDR1 is DFQATT and CDR2 is SNEGSKA in the germline V gene (reference sequence). The CDR3 is 11 amino acids. The V end lost 3 bases, the J end lost 9 bases, and 9 bases lay between the germline ends. The CDR3 protein is CSASDGGEQFF. As DNA, the CDR3 is TGCAGTGCTAGCGACGGGGGTGAGCAGTTCTTC.

V is TRBV5-6 and J is TRBJ1-3, with D possibly TRBD1 on 6 matching bases. Germline V lookup: CDR1 SGHDT, CDR2 YYEEEE. The CDR3 is 16 amino acids. Trimming shortened V by 5 bases and J by 4 bases, and 19 bases separated the two germline ends. The DNA for the CDR3 is TGTGCCAGCAGTTTCGACAGGCTAATGGGAGGAAACACCATATATTTT. Encoded protein: CASSFDRLMGGNTIYF. The whole variable domain, filled in from reference TRBV5-6 and TRBJ1-3, reads DAGVTQSPTHLIKTRGQQVTLRCSPKSGHDTVSWYQQALGQGPQFIFQYYEEEERQRGNFPDRFSGHQFPNYSSELNVNALLLGDSALYLCASSFDRLMGGNTIYFGEGSWLTVV.

Here the CDR3 reads CASSIGQDQKTQYF. The CDR3 DNA reads as TGTGCCAGCTCAATTGGGCAGGATCAAAAGACCCAGTACTTC. The chain recombines TRBV18 with TRBJ2-5; D remains unclear. The CDR3 is 14 amino acids. The V end was cut by 5 bases, the J end by 6 bases, with 16 bases between. Germline V gene data show CDR1 as KGHSH and CDR2 as LQKENI.

This clone was counted only a few times. The gene calls are TRBV6-2 or TRBV6-3 and TRBJ2-3; 9 bases agree with TRBD2. The V and J ends lost 0 bases and 9 bases, in that order; junction bases with no gene match: 4. This CDR3 spans 14 amino acids. CDR1 is MNHEY and CDR2 is SVGEGT in the germline V gene. CDR3 in DNA: TGTGCCAGCAGTTACTCTAGCGGGGGTTTAACGCAGTATTTT. Translation gives CASSYSSGGLTQYF.

The chain is built from TRBV2 and TRBJ1-6; no firm D call. CDR1 and CDR2 (germline): SNHLY, FYNNEI. The V and J ends lost 4 bases and 2 bases respectively, with 3 bases between them. The CDR3 is 13 amino acids. The CDR3: CASSVTYNSPLHF. The CDR3 nucleotides read TGTGCCAGCAGTGTCACCTATAATTCACCCCTCCACTTT. The full variable domain, rest sourced from reference TRBV2 and TRBJ1-6, is EPEVTQTPSHQVTQMGQEVILRCVPISNHLYFYWYRQILGQKVEFLVSFYNNEISEKSEIFDDQFSVERPDGSNFTLKIRSTKLEDSAMYFCASSVTYNSPLHFGNGTRLTVT.

J is TRBJ1-5 and V is TRBV29-1, with TRBD1 matching over 8 bases. J gave up 5 bases and V 5 bases, and 8 bases lay outside the gene matches. The length of the CDR3 is 14 residues. Germline V lookup: CDR1 SQVTM, CDR2 ANQGSEA. CDR3: CSVSSQGGDQPQHF. As DNA, the CDR3 is TGCAGCGTTTCGTCACAGGGGGGGGATCAGCCCCAGCATTTT.

The chain uses TRBV28 and TRBJ1-3; no definite D call. The CDR3 totals 14 residues. CDR1 is MDHEN and CDR2 is SYDVKM in the germline V gene. The ends were cut back, 4 bases at V and 0 bases at J, with 7 bases in the middle. For the CDR3, the DNA is TGTGCCAGCAGTTATCCGGTCTCTGGAAACACCATATATTTT. Its translation: CASSYPVSGNTIYF.